This TCR beta chain was identified in a study of blood T cell repertoires in COVID-19. Study as a whole: Acute and convalescent COVID-19 samples came from the United States, Italy and Spain. Nucleic acid was either cDNA or gDNA, and it came from T cells, B-cell-depleted T cells, or PBMCs.

Of note for this clone: At one end the junction does not follow the germline gene, possibly because of a read error.

The CDR3 loop spans 11 amino acids. Germline V gene lookup returns CDR1 GTSNPN and CDR2 SVGIG (reference sequence). Per the original methods: Reference gene primer amplification gave estimated nucleated cell counts. Measured with immunoSEQ multiplex PCR; TCRdb has only the in-frame clones, and not every one. V, J and clone size were drawn from that table, and D and trimming were deduced from the DNA. The sample carries tens of thousands of clones, approximately 80% recorded once. The source material was peripheral blood. The rearrangement links TRBV30 to TRBJ2-7, with a weak D call TRBD1 (6 bases). The receptor was derived from a woman at least 80 years old with acute or convalescent COVID-19. The CDR3 sequence: CAWSATRQVVF. The CDR3 region has the DNA TGTGCCTGGAGCGCTACCAGACAGGTGGTCTTC.